This T cell receptor (beta chain) was found in a study of blood T cell repertoires in COVID-19. Whole-study context: COVID-19 samples, acute and convalescent, were from the United States, Italy and Spain. From T cells, B-cell-depleted T cells, or PBMCs came the material, which was cDNA or gDNA.

Germline CDR1 and CDR2: MNHEY and SVGAGI. V gave up 0 bases and J gave up 5 bases, with 8 bases separating them. CDR3 length equals 15 residues. Original methodology: The authors estimated nucleated cell counts from reference gene primer amplification. The table came from immunoSEQ multiplex PCR; TCRdb's copy has only in-frame clones and leaves some out. V, J and clone size are taken as reported in that table, and D and trimming were inferred from the DNA itself. This sample carries 16,000 or so clones, nearly 90% of them seen once, and the ten largest clones take 10%. The chain couples TRBV6-5 to TRBJ2-6; D is unclear. This TCR was recovered from an elderly man with acute or convalescent COVID-19. Source material: peripheral blood. The CDR3 loop is CASSYSSVRANVLTF. The CDR3 DNA is TGTGCCAGCAGTTACTCGAGCGTGAGGGCCAACGTCCTGACTTTC.